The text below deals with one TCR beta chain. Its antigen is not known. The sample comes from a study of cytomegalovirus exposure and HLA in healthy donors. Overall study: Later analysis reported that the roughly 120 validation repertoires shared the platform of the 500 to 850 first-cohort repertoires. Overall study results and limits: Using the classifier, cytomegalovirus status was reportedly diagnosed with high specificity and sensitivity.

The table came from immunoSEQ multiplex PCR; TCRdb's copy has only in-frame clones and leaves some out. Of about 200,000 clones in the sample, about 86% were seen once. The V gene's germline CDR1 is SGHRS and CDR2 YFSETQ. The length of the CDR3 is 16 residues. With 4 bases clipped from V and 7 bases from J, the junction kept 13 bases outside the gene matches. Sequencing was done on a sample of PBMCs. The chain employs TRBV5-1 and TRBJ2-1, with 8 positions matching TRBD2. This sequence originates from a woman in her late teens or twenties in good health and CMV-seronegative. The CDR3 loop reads CASSPISGKSVNEQFF. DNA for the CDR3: TGCGCCAGCAGCCCAATTAGCGGGAAATCGGTGAATGAGCAGTTCTTC.